This T cell receptor beta chain was recorded in a study of molecular identifiers for immune sequencing clone quantification. Germline lookup yields CDR1 SGHDN and CDR2 FVKESK. The CDR3 length is 14 residues. Trimming at V came to 3 bases and at J to 2 bases, leaving 3 bases not matched to a gene. Library preparation followed earlier protocols using designated TCR primers. TCRdb reprocessed the PCR reads with MiXCR, giving one entry per CDR3 protein. The sample includes more than 450,000 distinct CDR3 sequences, about a fifth seen only once; the top ten take more than 0.8%. This clonotype was recorded at least ten times. With 10%, 30% or 50% of RNA, about 20,000 to 1,100,000 naive CD8 T cells were sequenced.

The V gene is TRBV14, the J gene TRBJ2-7; 8 bases fit TRBD1. Sequencing was performed on naive CD8+ T cells from blood, with Jurkat cell RNA spiked in. Stated subset: FACS-sorted CD8+CD4-CCR7+CD45RA+ naive T cells. The origin of this receptor is a human donor in good health. Some libraries in this study had Jurkat cell RNA spiked in. The chain's CDR3 is CASSQRGQAYEQYF. The CDR3 DNA sequence: TGTGCCAGCAGCCAGAGGGGACAGGCCTACGAGCAGTACTTC.